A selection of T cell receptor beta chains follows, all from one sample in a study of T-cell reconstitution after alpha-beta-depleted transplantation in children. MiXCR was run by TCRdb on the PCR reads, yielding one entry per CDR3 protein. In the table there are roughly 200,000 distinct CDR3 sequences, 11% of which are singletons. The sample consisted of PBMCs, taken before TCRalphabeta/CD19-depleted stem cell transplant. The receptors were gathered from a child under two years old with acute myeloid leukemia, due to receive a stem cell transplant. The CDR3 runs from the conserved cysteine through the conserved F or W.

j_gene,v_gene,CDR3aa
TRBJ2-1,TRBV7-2,CASSSDRGVWNEQFF
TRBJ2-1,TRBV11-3,CASSLTYDEQFF
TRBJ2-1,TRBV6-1,CASSETSSYNEQFF
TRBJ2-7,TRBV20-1,CSARVREGVDYEQYF
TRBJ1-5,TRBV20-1,CSASGQEVNQPQHF
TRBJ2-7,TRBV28,CASTTQGYEQYF
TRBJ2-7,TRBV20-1,CSARDYRSYEQYF
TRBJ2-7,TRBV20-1,CSAGRQGIYEQYF
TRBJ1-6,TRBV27,CPSSLFAGQGARNSPLHF
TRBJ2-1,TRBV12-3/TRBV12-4,CASTPLAGGSYNEQFF
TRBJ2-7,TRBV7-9,CASDRPGYEQYF
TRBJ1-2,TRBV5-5,CASSRGQGVQYGYTF
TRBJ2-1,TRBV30,CAWSADLPEQFF
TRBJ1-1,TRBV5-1,CASSLSHGGGEAFF
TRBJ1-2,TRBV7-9,CASSSSGPRGYTF
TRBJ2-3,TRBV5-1,CASRSGQETDTQYF
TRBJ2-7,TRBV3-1,CASSQDLGKQYF
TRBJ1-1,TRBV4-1,CASSGRPAEAFF
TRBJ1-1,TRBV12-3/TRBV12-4,CASSPPQGLNTEAFF
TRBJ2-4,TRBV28,CASSFGQGLAKNIQYF
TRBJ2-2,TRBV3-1,CASSHPGTSVTGELFF
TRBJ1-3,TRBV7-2,CASGDRGRGNTIYF
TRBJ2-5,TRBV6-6,CASSPAGPETQYF
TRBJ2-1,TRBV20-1,CSASEGGYYNEQFF
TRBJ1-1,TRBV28,CASSPGQGRNTEAFF
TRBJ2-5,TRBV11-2,CASSLGGTSRETQYF
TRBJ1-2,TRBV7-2,CASSLEPGLYGYTF
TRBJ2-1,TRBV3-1,CASSQGSSGGTYNEQFF
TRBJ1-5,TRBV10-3,CAISGRGDQPQHF
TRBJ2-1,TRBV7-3,CASSLRDHNEQFF
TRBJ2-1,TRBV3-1,CASSVGLAGAPLSGEQFF
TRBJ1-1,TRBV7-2,CASSFSGENTEAFF
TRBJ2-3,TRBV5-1,CASSLGTSSFTTDTQYF
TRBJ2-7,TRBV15,CATSRVDSYSYEQYF
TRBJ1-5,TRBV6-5,CASSYRGNNQPQHF
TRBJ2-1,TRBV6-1,CASSDWGFVRECFF
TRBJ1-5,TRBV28,CASTVSRGRVSNQPQHF
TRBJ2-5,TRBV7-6,CASSPLPATGKETQYF
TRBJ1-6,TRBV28,CASSRAADNSPLHF
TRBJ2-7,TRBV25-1,CASSDMGVNEQYF
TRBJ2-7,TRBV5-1,CASSTATGGVYEQYF